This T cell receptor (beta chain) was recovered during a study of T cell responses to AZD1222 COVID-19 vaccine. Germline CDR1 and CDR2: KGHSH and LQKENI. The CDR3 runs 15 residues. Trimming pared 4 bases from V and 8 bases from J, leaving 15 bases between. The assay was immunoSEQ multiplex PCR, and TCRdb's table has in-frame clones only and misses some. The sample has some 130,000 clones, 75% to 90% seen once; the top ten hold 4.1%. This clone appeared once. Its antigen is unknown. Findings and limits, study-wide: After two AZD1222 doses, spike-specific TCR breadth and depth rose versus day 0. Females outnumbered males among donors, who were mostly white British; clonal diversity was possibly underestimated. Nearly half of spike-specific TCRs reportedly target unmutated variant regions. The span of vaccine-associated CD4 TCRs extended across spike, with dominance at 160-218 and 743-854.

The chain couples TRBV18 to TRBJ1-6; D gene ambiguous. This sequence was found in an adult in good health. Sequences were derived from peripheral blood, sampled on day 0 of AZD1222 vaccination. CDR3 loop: CASSLGPARDSPLHF. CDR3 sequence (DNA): TGTGCCAGCTCACTGGGCCCCGCTAGGGATTCACCCCTCCACTTT.